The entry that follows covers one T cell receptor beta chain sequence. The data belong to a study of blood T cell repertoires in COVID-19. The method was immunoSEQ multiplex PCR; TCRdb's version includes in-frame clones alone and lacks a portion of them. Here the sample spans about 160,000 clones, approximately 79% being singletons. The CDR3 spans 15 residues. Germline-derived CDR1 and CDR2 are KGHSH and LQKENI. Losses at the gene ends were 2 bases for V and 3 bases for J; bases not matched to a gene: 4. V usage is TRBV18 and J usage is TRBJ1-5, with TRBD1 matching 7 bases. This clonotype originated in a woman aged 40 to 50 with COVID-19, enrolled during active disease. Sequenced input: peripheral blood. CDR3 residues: CASSPDRALNQPQHF. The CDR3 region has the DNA TGTGCCAGCTCACCAGACAGGGCCCTCAATCAGCCCCAGCATTTT.